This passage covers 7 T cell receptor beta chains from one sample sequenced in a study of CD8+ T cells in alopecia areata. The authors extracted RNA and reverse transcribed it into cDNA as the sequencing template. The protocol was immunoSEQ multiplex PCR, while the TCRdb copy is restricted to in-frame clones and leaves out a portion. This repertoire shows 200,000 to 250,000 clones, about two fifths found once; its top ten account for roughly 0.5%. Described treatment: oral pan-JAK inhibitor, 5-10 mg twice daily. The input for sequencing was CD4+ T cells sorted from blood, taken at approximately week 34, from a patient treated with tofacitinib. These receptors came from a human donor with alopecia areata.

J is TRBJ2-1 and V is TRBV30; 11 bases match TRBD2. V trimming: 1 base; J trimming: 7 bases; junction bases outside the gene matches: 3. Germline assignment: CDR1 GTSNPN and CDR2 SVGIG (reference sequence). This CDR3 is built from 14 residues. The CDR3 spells CAWSGLAGRNEQFF. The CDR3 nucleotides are TGTGCCTGGAGTGGACTAGCGGGACGGAATGAGCAGTTCTTC.

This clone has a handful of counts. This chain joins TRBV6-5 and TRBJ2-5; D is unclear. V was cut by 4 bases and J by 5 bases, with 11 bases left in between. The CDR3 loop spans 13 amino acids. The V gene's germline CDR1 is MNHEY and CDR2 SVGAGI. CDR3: CASSSSNAETQYF. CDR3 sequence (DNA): TGTGCCAGCAGTTCATCAAACGCGGAGACCCAGTACTTC.

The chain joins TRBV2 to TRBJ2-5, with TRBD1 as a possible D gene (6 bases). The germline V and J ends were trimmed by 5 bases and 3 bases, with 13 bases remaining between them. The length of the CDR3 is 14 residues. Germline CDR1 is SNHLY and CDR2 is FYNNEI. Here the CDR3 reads CASSWVQGKETQYF. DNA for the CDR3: TGTGCCAGCAGTTGGGTACAGGGTAAAGAGACCCAGTACTTC.

This chain's CDR3 is CASSPKGRGTQGYTF. As DNA, the CDR3 is TGTGCCAGCAGCCCCAAGGGGCGGGGGACCCAGGGCTACACCTTC. V usage is TRBV27 and J usage is TRBJ1-2; tentatively, D is TRBD1 (5 bases). This CDR3 is built from 15 residues. Trimming took off 6 bases at V and 8 bases at J, with 22 bases between the two ends. Per germline, CDR1 MNHEY and CDR2 SMNVEV (reference sequence).

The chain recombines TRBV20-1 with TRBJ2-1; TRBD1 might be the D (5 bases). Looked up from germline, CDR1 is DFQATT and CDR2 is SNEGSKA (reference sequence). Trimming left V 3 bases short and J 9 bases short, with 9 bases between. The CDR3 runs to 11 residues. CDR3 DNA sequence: TGCAGTGCTAGTAGGGGCCTTGAGCAGTTCTTC. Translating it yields CSASRGLEQFF.

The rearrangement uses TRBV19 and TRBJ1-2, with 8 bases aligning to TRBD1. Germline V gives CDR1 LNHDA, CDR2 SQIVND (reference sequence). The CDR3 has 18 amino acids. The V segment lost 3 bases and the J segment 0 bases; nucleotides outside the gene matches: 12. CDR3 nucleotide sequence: TGTGCCAGTAGTATGTTTGGCGGGACAGGTATTGCTAACTATGGCTACACCTTC. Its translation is CASSMFGGTGIANYGYTF. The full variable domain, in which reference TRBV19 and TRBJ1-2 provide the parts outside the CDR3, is DGGITQSPKYLFRKEGQNVTLSCEQNLNHDAMYWYRQDPGQGLRLIYYSQIVNDFQKGDIAEGYSVSREKKESFPLTVTSAQKNPTAFYLCASSMFGGTGIANYGYTFGSGTRLTVV.

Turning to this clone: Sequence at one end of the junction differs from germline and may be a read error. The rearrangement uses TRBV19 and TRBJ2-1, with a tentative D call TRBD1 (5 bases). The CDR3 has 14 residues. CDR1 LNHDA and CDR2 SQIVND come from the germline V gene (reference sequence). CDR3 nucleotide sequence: TGTGCCAGTAGTATAGGGGGCTCCAACAATGAGCAGTTCTTC. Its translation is CASSIGGSNNEQFF.